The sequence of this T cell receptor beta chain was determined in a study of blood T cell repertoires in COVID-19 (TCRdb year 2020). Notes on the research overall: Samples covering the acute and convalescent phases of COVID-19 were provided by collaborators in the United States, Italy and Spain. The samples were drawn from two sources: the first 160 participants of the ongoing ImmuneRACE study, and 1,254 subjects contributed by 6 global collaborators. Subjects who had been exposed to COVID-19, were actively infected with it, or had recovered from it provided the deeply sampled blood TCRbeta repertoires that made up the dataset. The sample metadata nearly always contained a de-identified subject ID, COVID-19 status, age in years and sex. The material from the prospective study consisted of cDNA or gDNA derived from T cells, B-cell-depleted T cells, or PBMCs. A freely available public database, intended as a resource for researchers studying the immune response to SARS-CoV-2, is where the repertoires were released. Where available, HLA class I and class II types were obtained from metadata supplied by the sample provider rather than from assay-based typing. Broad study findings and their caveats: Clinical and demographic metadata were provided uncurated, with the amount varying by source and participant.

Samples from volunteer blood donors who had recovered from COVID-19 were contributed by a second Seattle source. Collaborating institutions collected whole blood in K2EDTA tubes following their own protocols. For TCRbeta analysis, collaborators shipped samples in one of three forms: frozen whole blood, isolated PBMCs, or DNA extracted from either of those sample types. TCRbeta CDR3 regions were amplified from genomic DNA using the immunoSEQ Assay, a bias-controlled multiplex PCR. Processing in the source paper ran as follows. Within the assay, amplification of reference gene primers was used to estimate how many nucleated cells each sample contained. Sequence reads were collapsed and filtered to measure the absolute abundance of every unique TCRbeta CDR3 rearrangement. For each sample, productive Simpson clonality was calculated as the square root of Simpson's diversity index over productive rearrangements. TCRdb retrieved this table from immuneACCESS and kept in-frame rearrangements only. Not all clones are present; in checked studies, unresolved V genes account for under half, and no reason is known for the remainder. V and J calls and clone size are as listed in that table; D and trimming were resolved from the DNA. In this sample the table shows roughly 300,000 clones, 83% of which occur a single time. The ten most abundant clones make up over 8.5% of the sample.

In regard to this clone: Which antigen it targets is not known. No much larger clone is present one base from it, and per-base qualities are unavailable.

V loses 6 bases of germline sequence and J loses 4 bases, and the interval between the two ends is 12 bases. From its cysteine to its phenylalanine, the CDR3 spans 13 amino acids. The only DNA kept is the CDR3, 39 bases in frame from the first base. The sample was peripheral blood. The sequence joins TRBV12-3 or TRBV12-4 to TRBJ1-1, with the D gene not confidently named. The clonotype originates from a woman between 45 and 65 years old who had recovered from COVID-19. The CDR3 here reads CASSPYGVTEAFF. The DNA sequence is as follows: TGTGCCAGCAGCCCCTACGGGGTCACTGAAGCTTTCTTT.